This T cell receptor beta chain was documented in a study of T cells in Graves' hyperthyroidism and ophthalmopathy. From RNA transcripts, TCR beta CDR3 regions were amplified. The TCR CDR3 first-round RT-PCR relied on the HTBI primer set. TCRdb fed the multiplex PCR reads into MiXCR, producing one record per CDR3 protein. The sample has around 23,000 distinct CDR3 sequences, approximately 49% seen once. Germline values: CDR1 LNHNV, CDR2 YYDKDF (reference sequence). Trimming removed 1 base from V and 2 bases from J; junction bases left unmatched: 4. The CDR3 is 15 residues long. This chain links TRBV15 with TRBJ2-7; 8 bases agree with TRBD2. Sequenced input: blood. The clonotype originates from a woman between 40 and 55 years old with Graves' hyperthyroidism that later progressed to Graves' ophthalmopathy. CDR3 sequence reads: CATSRVAGGPYEQYF. In nucleotides, the CDR3 is TGTGCCACCAGCAGAGTCGCGGGGGGTCCCTACGAGCAGTACTTC.